This T cell receptor (beta chain) was found in a study of neoadjuvant anti-PD-1 for oral cavity cancer. Noted time point: after neoadjuvant nivolumab, at surgical resection. Comment on this clone: What it recognizes is unknown.

Overall study findings and caveats: Higher pretreatment Treg/Th17 ratios tracked higher pretreatment blood clonality.

Trimming took 2 bases from V and 4 from J, leaving 8 bases between them. Germline V gene data show CDR1 as MNHEY and CDR2 as SMNVEV (reference sequence). This CDR3 has 13 amino acids. The method was immunoSEQ multiplex PCR; TCRdb's version includes in-frame clones alone and lacks a portion of them. The table lists about 23,000 clones, under 30% of them singletons, with roughly a sixth in the top ten. This receptor was obtained from a person aged 35-79 years with oral cavity squamous cell carcinoma. The source was tumor tissue, collected after nivolumab (anti-PD-1) treatment. V and J are TRBV27 and TRBJ2-5; no firm D call. The CDR3 sequence is CASSLGMRETQYF. CDR3 in DNA: TGTGCCAGCAGTTTAGGGATGCGAGAGACCCAGTACTTC.